This is a list of T cell receptor beta chains from one sample in a study of T cells expressing NK-cell markers. After re-calling the 5' RACE reads, TCRdb lists one entry per CDR3 protein, DNA absent. Its listing shows around 110,000 distinct CDR3 sequences. Sequencing input: blood T cells: a sorted CD56 or NKG2C T cell subset, CD4+ or CD8+ T cells, or bulk PBMC T cells (not recorded which). All receptors derive from a woman between 18 and 75 years old in good health. Both conserved end residues are part of each CDR3. Each record gives: J gene, V gene, CDR3 length, CDR3 protein.

j_call: TRBJ2-3; v_call: TRBV20-1; cdr3_length: 11; cdr3_aa: CSAGTLDTQYF
j_call: TRBJ2-3; v_call: TRBV4-3; cdr3_length: 18; cdr3_aa: CASSQEAGTVLITDTQYF
j_call: TRBJ2-1; v_call: TRBV27; cdr3_length: 18; cdr3_aa: CASSFLGTSGHPYNEQFF
j_call: TRBJ2-2; v_call: TRBV29-1; cdr3_length: 12; cdr3_aa: CSAQGSHGELFF
j_call: TRBJ2-5; v_call: TRBV7-9; cdr3_length: 13; cdr3_aa: CASSPSSQETQYF
j_call: TRBJ1-1; v_call: TRBV7-2; cdr3_length: 13; cdr3_aa: CASSLATGYEAFF
j_call: TRBJ2-1; v_call: TRBV11-1; cdr3_length: 16; cdr3_aa: CASSLAPRGMMDEQFF
j_call: TRBJ2-1; v_call: TRBV7-2; cdr3_length: 15; cdr3_aa: CASSLDGTTNNEQFF
j_call: TRBJ2-1; v_call: TRBV27; cdr3_length: 15; cdr3_aa: CASSSPGQGIDEQFF
j_call: TRBJ2-1; v_call: TRBV4-3; cdr3_length: 16; cdr3_aa: CASSQDRAGGPNEQFF
j_call: TRBJ2-2; v_call: TRBV6-6; cdr3_length: 11; cdr3_aa: CASLVAGELFF
j_call: TRBJ2-1; v_call: TRBV20-1; cdr3_length: 18; cdr3_aa: CSARDRGLATNSYNEQFF
j_call: TRBJ2-1; v_call: TRBV5-4; cdr3_length: 16; cdr3_aa: CASSPDLLSSYNEQFF
j_call: TRBJ2-1; v_call: TRBV29-1; cdr3_length: 13; cdr3_aa: CSVSLAAYNEQFF
j_call: TRBJ1-1; v_call: TRBV27; cdr3_length: 16; cdr3_aa: CASIPPGGRKNTEAFF
j_call: TRBJ2-5; v_call: TRBV4-3; cdr3_length: 15; cdr3_aa: CASSQDWVVQETQYF
j_call: TRBJ2-5; v_call: TRBV12-3/TRBV12-4; cdr3_length: 11; cdr3_aa: CASSSLETQYF
j_call: TRBJ2-1; v_call: TRBV12-3/TRBV12-4; cdr3_length: 16; cdr3_aa: CASTKGLAGGGDEQFF
j_call: TRBJ1-4; v_call: TRBV12-3/TRBV12-4; cdr3_length: 15; cdr3_aa: CASSPRGRPNEKLFF
j_call: TRBJ2-5; v_call: TRBV12-3/TRBV12-4; cdr3_length: 15; cdr3_aa: CASSDRDRGWETQYF
j_call: TRBJ2-3; v_call: TRBV5-1; cdr3_length: 14; cdr3_aa: CASSSSLGLDTQYF
j_call: TRBJ2-1; v_call: TRBV6-2/TRBV6-3; cdr3_length: 13; cdr3_aa: CASTIAGPGEQFF
j_call: TRBJ2-2; v_call: TRBV12-3/TRBV12-4; cdr3_length: 14; cdr3_aa: CASSFPGNTGELFF
j_call: TRBJ2-5; v_call: TRBV20-1; cdr3_length: 14; cdr3_aa: CSARPTGGWETQYF
j_call: TRBJ2-3; v_call: TRBV7-8; cdr3_length: 13; cdr3_aa: CASSLTPTDTQYF
j_call: TRBJ1-1; v_call: TRBV5-6; cdr3_length: 16; cdr3_aa: CASSLGLGQLNTEAFF
j_call: TRBJ2-3; v_call: TRBV5-4; cdr3_length: 15; cdr3_aa: CASSLRQGRTDTQYF
j_call: TRBJ2-7; v_call: TRBV21-1; cdr3_length: 16; cdr3_aa: CASSKVRGTGADEQYF
j_call: TRBJ2-1; v_call: TRBV12-3/TRBV12-4; cdr3_length: 11; cdr3_aa: CASSFGGEQFF
j_call: TRBJ2-3; v_call: TRBV12-3/TRBV12-4; cdr3_length: 14; cdr3_aa: CASSAIRWLDTQYF
j_call: TRBJ1-1; v_call: TRBV7-9; cdr3_length: 13; cdr3_aa: CASSEEGPRGAFF
j_call: TRBJ2-2; v_call: TRBV6-2/TRBV6-3; cdr3_length: 15; cdr3_aa: CASSYGAPYTGELFF
j_call: TRBJ2-5; v_call: TRBV7-9; cdr3_length: 14; cdr3_aa: CASSLVGGGETQYF
j_call: TRBJ2-1; v_call: TRBV12-3/TRBV12-4; cdr3_length: 14; cdr3_aa: CASSLSLSGRVKFF
j_call: TRBJ2-4; v_call: TRBV19; cdr3_length: 16; cdr3_aa: CASSGLAGVAKNIQYF
j_call: TRBJ2-3; v_call: TRBV2; cdr3_length: 13; cdr3_aa: CARTDRRADTQYF
j_call: TRBJ2-7; v_call: TRBV3-1; cdr3_length: 15; cdr3_aa: CASSQVGTRGPEQYF
j_call: TRBJ2-2; v_call: TRBV24-1; cdr3_length: 14; cdr3_aa: CATSVGANTGELFF
j_call: TRBJ1-4; v_call: TRBV15; cdr3_length: 17; cdr3_aa: CATSREPSKAEEEKLFF
j_call: TRBJ1-6; v_call: TRBV5-4; cdr3_length: 15; cdr3_aa: CASSVFNPWNSPLHF
j_call: TRBJ2-3; v_call: TRBV6-4; cdr3_length: 15; cdr3_aa: CASSDTSASTDTQYF
j_call: TRBJ2-7; v_call: TRBV20-1; cdr3_length: 14; cdr3_aa: CSARDPFSSYEQYF
j_call: TRBJ2-2; v_call: TRBV29-1; cdr3_length: 13; cdr3_aa: CSVAGRIAGELFF
j_call: TRBJ2-5; v_call: TRBV5-4; cdr3_length: 15; cdr3_aa: CASSLTIGGGETQYF
j_call: TRBJ2-5; v_call: TRBV10-3; cdr3_length: 16; cdr3_aa: CAILDWILAGIETQYF
j_call: TRBJ2-3; v_call: TRBV4-3; cdr3_length: 14; cdr3_aa: CASSQWIGSDTQYF
j_call: TRBJ2-1; v_call: TRBV29-1; cdr3_length: 16; cdr3_aa: CSVEDLRDRSYNEQFF
j_call: TRBJ2-2; v_call: TRBV19; cdr3_length: 15; cdr3_aa: CATHGGATNTGELFF
j_call: TRBJ2-1; v_call: TRBV11-2; cdr3_length: 13; cdr3_aa: CASSSDWNNEQFF
j_call: TRBJ2-1; v_call: TRBV12-3/TRBV12-4; cdr3_length: 15; cdr3_aa: CASRERGESYNEQFF
j_call: TRBJ2-5; v_call: TRBV29-1; cdr3_length: 15; cdr3_aa: CSVELPDRAHGTQYF
j_call: TRBJ2-1; v_call: TRBV6-5; cdr3_length: 15; cdr3_aa: CASSYSVPGVVEQFF
j_call: TRBJ2-2; v_call: TRBV5-1; cdr3_length: 13; cdr3_aa: CASSFAGHGELFF
j_call: TRBJ2-5; v_call: TRBV29-1; cdr3_length: 17; cdr3_aa: CSVDGKEAGGPQETQYF
j_call: TRBJ2-1; v_call: TRBV20-1; cdr3_length: 13; cdr3_aa: CSATQTSVGEQFF
j_call: TRBJ2-2; v_call: TRBV4-1; cdr3_length: 14; cdr3_aa: CASSFIQGSGELFF
j_call: TRBJ2-1; v_call: TRBV20-1; cdr3_length: 14; cdr3_aa: CSASGGVSYNEQFF
j_call: TRBJ2-1; v_call: TRBV27; cdr3_length: 11; cdr3_aa: CASSALGEQFF
j_call: TRBJ2-3; v_call: TRBV4-3; cdr3_length: 14; cdr3_aa: CASSHRLVPDTQYF
j_call: TRBJ2-7; v_call: TRBV5-4; cdr3_length: 15; cdr3_aa: CASSLGGPLSYEQYF